This TCR beta chain stems from a study of T cell changes during pregnancy in multiple sclerosis. Germline-derived CDR1 and CDR2 are SGDLS and YYNGEE. The CDR3 is 15 residues long. V was pared by 4 bases and J by 6 bases, with 8 bases of the junction left unmatched. The table came from immunoSEQ multiplex PCR; TCRdb's copy has only in-frame clones and leaves some out. The sample has tens of thousands of clones; nearly 95% are singletons. The source is a female donor with multiple sclerosis, enrolled in a pregnancy study. The source was peripheral blood, collected in the second trimester of pregnancy. The chain joins TRBV9 to TRBJ2-7; 12 bases are shared with TRBD1. This chain's CDR3 is CASSPGTGGASEQYF. The CDR3, as DNA: TGTGCCAGCAGCCCAGGGACAGGGGGCGCTTCCGAGCAGTACTTC.